This T cell receptor (beta chain) was recovered during a study of response to subunit inactivated influenza vaccine. TCRdb re-derived calls from the RT-PCR reads in MiXCR, one entry per CDR3 protein. This table holds just under 550,000 distinct CDR3 sequences, under 30% found once. Germline values: CDR1 LGHNA, CDR2 YSLEER. V dropped 1 base and J dropped 2 bases, with 9 bases sitting between them. This CDR3 spans 14 amino acids. The data also belong to a second study, concerning T cells expressing NK-cell markers. That paper notes: Synthesis of TCR beta cDNA relied on 5'RACE template switching carrying UMIs. The study sequenced eight donors, seven HCMV-seropositive and one seronegative.

The input for sequencing was CD4+ T cells sorted from PBMCs, taken about 13 days after vaccination. The chain combines TRBV4-3 with TRBJ2-7, with D possibly being TRBD1 or TRBD2 (5 bases each). This clonotype was obtained from a man aged 45-65 years who received an inactivated influenza vaccine. In DNA form, the CDR3 reads TGCGCCAGCAGCCAAGGATGGGGACCCTACGAGCAGTACTTC. This translates into CASSQGWGPYEQYF.